This TCR beta chain came from a study of post-analysis software for immune sequencing data. Study information: Multiple sclerosis in the patients followed relapsing-remitting, secondary progressive and progressive-relapsing courses.

Overall study results and limits: Samples sharing a preparation batch grouped tightly together when assessed by F measure. About five TRBV segments occurring more often in patients than controls included TRBV5-6, TRBV5-1 and TRBV20-1. Controls showed significantly higher normalized Chao1 diversity than did multiple sclerosis patients.

This CDR3 has 11 residues. Germline CDR1 reads DFQATT; CDR2 reads SNEGSKA (reference sequence). V was cut by 1 base and J by 9 bases, with 7 bases left in between. This clonotype was counted only a few times. Its antigen is not known. cDNA libraries of TCR beta carried unique molecular identifiers. The authors obtained about 520,000 cDNA molecules from around 1 to 9.1 million T cells. MiXCR, run by TCRdb on the PCR reads, gives a single entry per CDR3 protein. Of 750,000 to 950,000 distinct CDR3 sequences listed, around 42% were seen once; the top ten hold approximately 5%. The sample taken for sequencing was blood. This chain connects TRBV20-1 to TRBJ2-1; the D is unclear. The origin of this receptor is a girl aged 10-17 years with multiple sclerosis. CDR3 in amino acids: CSARGELEQFF. For the CDR3, the DNA is TGCAGTGCTAGAGGAGAGCTTGAGCAGTTCTTC.